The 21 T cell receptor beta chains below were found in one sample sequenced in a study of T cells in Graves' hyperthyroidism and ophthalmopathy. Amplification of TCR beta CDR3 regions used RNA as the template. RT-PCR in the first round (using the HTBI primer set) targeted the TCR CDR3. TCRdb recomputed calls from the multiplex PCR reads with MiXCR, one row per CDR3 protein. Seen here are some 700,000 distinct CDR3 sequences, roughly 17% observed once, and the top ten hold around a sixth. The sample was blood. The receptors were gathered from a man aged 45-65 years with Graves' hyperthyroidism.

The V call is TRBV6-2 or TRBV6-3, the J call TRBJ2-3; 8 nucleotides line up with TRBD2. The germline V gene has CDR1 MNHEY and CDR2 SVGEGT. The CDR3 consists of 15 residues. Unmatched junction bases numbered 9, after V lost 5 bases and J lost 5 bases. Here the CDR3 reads CASSKGLVGGDTQYF. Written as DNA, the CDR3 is TGTGCCAGCAGTAAGGGACTAGTTGGTGGAGATACGCAGTATTTT.

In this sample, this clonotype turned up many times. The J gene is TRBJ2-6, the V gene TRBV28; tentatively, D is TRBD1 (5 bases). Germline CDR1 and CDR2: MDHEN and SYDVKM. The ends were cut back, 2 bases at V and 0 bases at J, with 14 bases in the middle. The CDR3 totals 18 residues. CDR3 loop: CASSLNQGKVSGANVLTF. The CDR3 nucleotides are TGTGCCAGCAGTTTAAACCAGGGCAAAGTCTCTGGGGCCAACGTCCTGACTTTC.

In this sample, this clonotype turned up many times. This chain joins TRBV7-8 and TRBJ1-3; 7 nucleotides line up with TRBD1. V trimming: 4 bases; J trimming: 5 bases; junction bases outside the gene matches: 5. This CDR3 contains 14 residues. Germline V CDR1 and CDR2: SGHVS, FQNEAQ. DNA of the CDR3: TGTGCCAGCAGCTCTGAGGACAGGCGAAACACCATATATTTT. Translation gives CASSSEDRRNTIYF. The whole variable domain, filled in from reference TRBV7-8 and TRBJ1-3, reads GAGVSQSPRYKVAKRGQDVALRCDPISGHVSLFWYQQALGQGPEFLTYFQNEAQLDKSGLPSDRFFAERPEGSVSTLKIQRTQQEDSAVYLCASSSEDRRNTIYFGEGSWLTVV.

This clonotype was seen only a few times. The CDR3 sequence is CASSPPSSGTYEQYF. The CDR3 DNA reads as TGTGCCAGCTCACCACCGTCTAGCGGGACTTACGAGCAGTACTTC. The chain is built from TRBV18 and TRBJ2-7; 9 nucleotides align to TRBD2. J lost 4 bases, V lost 0 bases, and 4 bases had no gene match. Germline lookup yields CDR1 KGHSH and CDR2 LQKENI. This CDR3 comprises 15 residues.

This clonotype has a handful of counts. CDR3: CASSLAPEQAHSPLHF. CDR3 coding DNA: TGCGCCAGCAGCTTGGCCCCAGAACAGGCGCATTCACCCCTCCACTTT. This chain joins TRBV5-1 and TRBJ1-6; D might be TRBD1 (5 bases). V was trimmed by 0 bases and J by 8 bases, leaving 15 bases between them. Germline-derived CDR1 and CDR2 are SGHRS and YFSETQ. This CDR3 has 16 residues.

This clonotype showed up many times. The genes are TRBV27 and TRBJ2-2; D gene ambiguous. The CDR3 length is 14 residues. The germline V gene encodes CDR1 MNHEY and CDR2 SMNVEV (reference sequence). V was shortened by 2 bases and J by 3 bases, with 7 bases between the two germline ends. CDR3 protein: CASSLTQDTGELFF. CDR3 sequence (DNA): TGTGCCAGCAGTTTAACGCAGGACACCGGGGAGCTGTTTTTT.

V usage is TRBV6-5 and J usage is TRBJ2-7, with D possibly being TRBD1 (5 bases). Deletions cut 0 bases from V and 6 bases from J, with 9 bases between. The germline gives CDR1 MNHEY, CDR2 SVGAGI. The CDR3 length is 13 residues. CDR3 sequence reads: CASSYSSRVEQYF. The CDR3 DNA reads TGTGCCAGCAGTTACTCATCCAGGGTCGAGCAGTACTTC.

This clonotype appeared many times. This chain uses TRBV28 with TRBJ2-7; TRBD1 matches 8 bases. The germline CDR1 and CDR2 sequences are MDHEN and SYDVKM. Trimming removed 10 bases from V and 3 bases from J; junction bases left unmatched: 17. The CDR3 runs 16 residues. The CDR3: CAIRQGFGGGLYEQYF. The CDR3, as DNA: TGTGCCATCAGACAGGGGTTTGGGGGAGGCCTCTACGAGCAGTACTTC.

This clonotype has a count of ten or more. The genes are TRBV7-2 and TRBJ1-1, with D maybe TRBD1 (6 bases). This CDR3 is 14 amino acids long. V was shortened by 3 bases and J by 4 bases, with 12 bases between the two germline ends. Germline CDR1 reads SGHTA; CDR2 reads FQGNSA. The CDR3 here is CASSFRGGGTEAFF. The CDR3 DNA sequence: TGTGCCAGCAGCTTCAGGGGTGGAGGCACTGAAGCTTTCTTT.

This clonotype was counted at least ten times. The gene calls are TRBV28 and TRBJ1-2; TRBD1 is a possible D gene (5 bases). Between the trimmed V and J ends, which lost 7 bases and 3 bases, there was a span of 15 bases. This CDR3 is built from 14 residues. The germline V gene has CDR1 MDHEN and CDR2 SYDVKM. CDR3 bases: TGTGCCAGCACCTCGGAGGGGCTCTACTATGGCTACACCTTC. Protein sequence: CASTSEGLYYGYTF.

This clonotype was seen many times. The CDR3: CSSGGNEQFF. CDR3 DNA: TGCAGTTCGGGTGGGAATGAGCAGTTCTTC. The chain uses TRBV29-1 and TRBJ2-1; D gene uncertain. This CDR3 is built from 10 residues. Germline-derived CDR1 and CDR2 are SQVTM and ANQGSEA.

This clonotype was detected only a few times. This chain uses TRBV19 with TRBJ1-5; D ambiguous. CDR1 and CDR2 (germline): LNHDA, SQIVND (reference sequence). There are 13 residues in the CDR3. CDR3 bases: TGTGCGTCGCGGGCCTATAGCAATCAGCCCCAGCATTTT. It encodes CASRAYSNQPQHF.

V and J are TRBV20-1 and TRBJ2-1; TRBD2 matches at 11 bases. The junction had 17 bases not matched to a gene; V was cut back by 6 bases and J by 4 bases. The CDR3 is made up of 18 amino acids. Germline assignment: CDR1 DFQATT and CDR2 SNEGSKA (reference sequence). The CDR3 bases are TGCAGTGCAACTGGGGGGCTAGCGGGAGGCTTTTGGTACAATGAGCAGTTCTTC. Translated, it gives CSATGGLAGGFWYNEQFF.

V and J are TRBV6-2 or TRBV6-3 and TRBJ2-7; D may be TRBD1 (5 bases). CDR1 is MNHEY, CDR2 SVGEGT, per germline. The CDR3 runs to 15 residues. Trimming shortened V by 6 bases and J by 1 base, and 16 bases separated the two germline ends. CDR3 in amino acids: CASRRDSDTSYEQYF. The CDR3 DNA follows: TGTGCCAGCAGACGTGACAGCGATACTTCCTACGAGCAGTACTTC.

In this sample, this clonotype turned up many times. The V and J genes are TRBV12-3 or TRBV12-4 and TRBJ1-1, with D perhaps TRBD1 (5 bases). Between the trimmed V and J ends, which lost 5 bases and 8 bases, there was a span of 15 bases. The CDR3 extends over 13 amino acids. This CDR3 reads CASSPTAGWEAFF. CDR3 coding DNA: TGTGCCAGCAGTCCGACAGCGGGGTGGGAAGCTTTCTTT.

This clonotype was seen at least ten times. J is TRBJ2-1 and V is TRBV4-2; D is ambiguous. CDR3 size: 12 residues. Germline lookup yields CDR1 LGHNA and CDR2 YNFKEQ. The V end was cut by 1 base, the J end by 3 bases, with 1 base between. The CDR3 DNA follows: TGTGCCAGCAGCCAAGTCTACAATGAGCAGTTCTTC. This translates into CASSQVYNEQFF.

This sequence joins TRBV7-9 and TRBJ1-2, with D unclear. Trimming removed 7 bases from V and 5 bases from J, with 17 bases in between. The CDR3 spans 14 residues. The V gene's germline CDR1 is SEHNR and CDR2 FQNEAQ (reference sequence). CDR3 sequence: CASTKGGGVYGYTF. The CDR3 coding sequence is TGTGCCAGCACCAAAGGAGGTGGTGTTTATGGCTACACCTTC.

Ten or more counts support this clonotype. The CDR3 sequence is CASSDPGVGGQAQNIQYF. CDR3 sequence (DNA): TGTGCCAGCAGCGACCCGGGGGTGGGGGGGCAAGCGCAAAACATTCAGTACTTC. The chain carries TRBV7-8 and TRBJ2-4, with a possible D match to TRBD2 (7 bases). The length of the CDR3 is 18 residues. In germline, CDR1 is SGHVS, CDR2 FQNEAQ. Trimming shortened V by 5 bases and J by 5 bases, and 25 bases separated the two germline ends.

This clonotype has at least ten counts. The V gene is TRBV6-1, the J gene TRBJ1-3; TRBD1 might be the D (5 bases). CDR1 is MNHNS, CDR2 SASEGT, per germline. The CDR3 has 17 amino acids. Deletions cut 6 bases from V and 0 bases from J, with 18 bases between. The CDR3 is CASRAIGAGGSGNTIYF. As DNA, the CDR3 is TGTGCCAGCAGAGCCATAGGGGCAGGCGGCTCTGGAAACACCATATATTTT.

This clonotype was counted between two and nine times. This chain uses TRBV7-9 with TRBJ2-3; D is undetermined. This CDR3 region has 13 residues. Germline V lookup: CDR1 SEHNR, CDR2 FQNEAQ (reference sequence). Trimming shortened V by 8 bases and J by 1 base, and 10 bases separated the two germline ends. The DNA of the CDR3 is TGTGCCAGCTTATCGCCCGGCACAGATACGCAGTATTTT. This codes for CASLSPGTDTQYF.

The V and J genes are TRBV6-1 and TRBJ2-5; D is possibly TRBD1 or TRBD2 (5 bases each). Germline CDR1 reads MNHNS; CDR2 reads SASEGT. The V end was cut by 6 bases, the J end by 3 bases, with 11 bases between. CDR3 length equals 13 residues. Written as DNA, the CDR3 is TGTGCCAGCAGAACCGGGACGGAAGAGACCCAGTACTTC. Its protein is CASRTGTEETQYF.